The clone carrying this T cell receptor (beta chain) was detected only once. The time point is: after dendritic cell vaccination, including at tumor progression/relapse. The V gene's germline CDR1 is GTSNPN and CDR2 SVGIG (reference sequence). The CDR3 loop spans 12 amino acids. The trim removed 4 bases at V and 5 bases at J, leaving 3 bases unmatched. Up to 2 ug genomic DNA was used for TCRB CDR3 amplification. Amplification used 60 V beta primers and 13 J beta primers. This table comes from immunoSEQ multiplex PCR, and its TCRdb copy is limited to in-frame clones, with some not included. The data show approximately 50,000 clones, with about 84% seen just once and roughly 8.5% held by the top ten. The entry originates in a study of glioma-infiltrating T cells after dendritic cell vaccination. Study context: Treatment, given 2003 to 2012, was autologous tumor lysate-pulsed dendritic cell vaccination.

This chain joins TRBV30 and TRBJ2-5, with 8 positions matching TRBD1. The specimen comprised blood, sampled after dendritic cell vaccination. The TCR originated in a human donor with glioblastoma. CDR3 sequence (DNA): TGTGCCTGGACAGGGGGCCGGGAGACCCAGTACTTC. This sequence encodes CAWTGGRETQYF.